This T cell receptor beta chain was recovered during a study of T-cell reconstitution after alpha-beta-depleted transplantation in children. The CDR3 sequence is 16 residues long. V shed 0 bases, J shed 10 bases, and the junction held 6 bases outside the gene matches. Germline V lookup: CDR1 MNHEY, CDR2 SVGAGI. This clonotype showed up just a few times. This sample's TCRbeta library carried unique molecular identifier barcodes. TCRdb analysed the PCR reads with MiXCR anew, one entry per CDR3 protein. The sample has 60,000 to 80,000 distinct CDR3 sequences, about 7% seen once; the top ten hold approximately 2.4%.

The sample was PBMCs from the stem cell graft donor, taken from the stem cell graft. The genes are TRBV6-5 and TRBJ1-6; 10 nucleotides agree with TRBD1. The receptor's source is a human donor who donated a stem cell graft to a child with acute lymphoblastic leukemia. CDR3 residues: CASSYSQTGGDSPLHF. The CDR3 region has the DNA TGTGCCAGCAGTTACTCCCAGACAGGGGGCGACTCACCCCTCCACTTT.